This T cell receptor (beta chain) originates from a study of cytomegalovirus exposure and HLA in healthy donors. Turning to the study itself: Among the roughly 400 genotyped donors, over 70% were placed in the Caucasian-associated ancestry cluster. Whole-study findings and limits: Among the most significant clusters, several appeared linked to common viral pathogens in a later analysis.

This PCR relied on a set of 60 Vbeta primers and 13 Jbeta primers. Original processing methods: As a later analysis found, there were 70 million to 90 million unique TCR beta chains, of which around 9.9 million were shared. TCRdb keeps only in-frame clones here, not all; method: immunoSEQ multiplex PCR. The V and J calls and clone size are taken from that table; D and trimming were inferred from the DNA. Recorded for this sample: about 200,000 clones. Turning to this clone: Antigen specificity is unknown.

This CDR3 spans 15 amino acids. Germline V gene lookup returns CDR1 MDHEN and CDR2 SYDVKM. V was clipped by 4 bases and J by 2 bases, with 15 bases between them. The donors (healthy individuals) were bone marrow donors. The sequence was collected from a girl aged 2 to 10 in good health and CMV-seropositive. Material for sequencing was PBMCs. V and J are TRBV28 and TRBJ2-7, with TRBD1 as a possible D gene (5 bases). CDR3 sequence (DNA): TGTGCCAGCAGTTCCCCCATGGGGCCCGCCTACGAGCAGTACTTC. Translated, it gives CASSSPMGPAYEQYF.